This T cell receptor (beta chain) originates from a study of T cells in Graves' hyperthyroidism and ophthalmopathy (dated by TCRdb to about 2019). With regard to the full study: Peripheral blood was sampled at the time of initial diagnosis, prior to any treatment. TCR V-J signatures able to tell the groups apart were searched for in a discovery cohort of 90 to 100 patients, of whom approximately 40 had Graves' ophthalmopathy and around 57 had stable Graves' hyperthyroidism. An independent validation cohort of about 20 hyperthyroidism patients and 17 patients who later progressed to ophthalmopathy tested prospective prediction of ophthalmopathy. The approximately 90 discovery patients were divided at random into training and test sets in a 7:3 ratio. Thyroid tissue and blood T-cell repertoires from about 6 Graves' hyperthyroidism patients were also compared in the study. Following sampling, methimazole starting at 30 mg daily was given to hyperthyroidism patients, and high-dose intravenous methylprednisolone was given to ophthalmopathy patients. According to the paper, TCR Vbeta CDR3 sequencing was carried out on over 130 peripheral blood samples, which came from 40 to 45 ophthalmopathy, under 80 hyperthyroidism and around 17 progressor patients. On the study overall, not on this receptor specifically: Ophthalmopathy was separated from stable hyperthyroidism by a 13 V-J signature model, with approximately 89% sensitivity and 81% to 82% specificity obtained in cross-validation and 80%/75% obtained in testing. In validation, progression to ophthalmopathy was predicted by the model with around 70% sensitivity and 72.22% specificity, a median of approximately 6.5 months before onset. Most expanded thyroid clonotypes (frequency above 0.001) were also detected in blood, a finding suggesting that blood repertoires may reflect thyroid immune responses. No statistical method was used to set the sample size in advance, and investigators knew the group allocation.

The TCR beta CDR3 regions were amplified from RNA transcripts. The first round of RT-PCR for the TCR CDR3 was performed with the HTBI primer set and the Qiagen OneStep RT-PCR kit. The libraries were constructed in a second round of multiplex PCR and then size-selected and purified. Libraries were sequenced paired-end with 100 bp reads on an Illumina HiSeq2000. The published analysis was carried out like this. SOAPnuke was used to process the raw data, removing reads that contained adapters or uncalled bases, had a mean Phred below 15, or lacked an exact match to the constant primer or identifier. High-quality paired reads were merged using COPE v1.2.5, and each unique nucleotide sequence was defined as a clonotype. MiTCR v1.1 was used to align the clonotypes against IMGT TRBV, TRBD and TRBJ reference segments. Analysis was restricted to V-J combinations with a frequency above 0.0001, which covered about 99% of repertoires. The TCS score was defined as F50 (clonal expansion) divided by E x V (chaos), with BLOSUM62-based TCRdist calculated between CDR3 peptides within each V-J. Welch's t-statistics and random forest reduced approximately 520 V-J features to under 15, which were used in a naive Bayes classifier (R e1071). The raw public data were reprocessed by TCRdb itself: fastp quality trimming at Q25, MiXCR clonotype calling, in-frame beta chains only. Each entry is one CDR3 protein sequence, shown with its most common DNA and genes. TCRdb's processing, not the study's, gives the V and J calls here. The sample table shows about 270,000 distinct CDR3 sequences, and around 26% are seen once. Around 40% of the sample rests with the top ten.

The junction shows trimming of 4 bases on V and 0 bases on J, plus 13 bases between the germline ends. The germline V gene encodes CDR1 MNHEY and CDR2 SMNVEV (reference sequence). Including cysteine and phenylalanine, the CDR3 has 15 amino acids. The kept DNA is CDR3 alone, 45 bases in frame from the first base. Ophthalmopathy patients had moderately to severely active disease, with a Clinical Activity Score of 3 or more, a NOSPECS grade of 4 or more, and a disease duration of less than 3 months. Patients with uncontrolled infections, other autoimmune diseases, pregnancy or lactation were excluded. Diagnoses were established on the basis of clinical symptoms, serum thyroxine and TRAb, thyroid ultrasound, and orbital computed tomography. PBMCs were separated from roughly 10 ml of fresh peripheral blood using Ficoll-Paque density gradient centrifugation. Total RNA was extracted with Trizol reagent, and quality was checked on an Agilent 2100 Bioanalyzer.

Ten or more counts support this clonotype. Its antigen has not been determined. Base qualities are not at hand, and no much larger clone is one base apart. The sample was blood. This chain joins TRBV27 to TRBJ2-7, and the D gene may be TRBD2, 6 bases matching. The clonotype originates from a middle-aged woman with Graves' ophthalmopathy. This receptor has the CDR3 CASSSPFSGSYEQYF. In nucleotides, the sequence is TGTGCCAGCAGTTCCCCCTTTAGCGGCTCCTACGAGCAGTACTTC.